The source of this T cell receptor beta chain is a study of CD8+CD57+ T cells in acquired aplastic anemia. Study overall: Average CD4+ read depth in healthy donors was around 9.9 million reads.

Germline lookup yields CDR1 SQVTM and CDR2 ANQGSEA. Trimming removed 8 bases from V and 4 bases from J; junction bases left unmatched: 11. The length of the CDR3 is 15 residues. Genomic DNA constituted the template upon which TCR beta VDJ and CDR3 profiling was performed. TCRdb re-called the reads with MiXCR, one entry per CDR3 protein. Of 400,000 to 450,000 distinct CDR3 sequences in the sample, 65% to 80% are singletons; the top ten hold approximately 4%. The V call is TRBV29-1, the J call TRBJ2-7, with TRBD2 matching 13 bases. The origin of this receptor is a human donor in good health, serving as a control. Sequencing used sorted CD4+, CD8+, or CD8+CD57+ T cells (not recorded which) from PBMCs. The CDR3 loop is CSLRLAGGPLYEQYF. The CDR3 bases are TGCAGCCTTCGACTAGCGGGGGGCCCCCTGTACGAGCAGTACTTC.